The T cell receptor beta chain under discussion was sequenced for a study of shared clonotypes between healthy human individuals. All participating donors were Caucasian adults from Nashville, Tennessee. Genomic DNA came from about 90 million PBMCs in unsorted samples. Generated by immunoSEQ multiplex PCR, the TCRdb table keeps only in-frame clones and is missing some. The repertoire consists of about 490,000 clones, with roughly 80% occurring once and the leading ten covering roughly 12%. The CDR3 is 15 amino acids. The V end was cut by 4 bases, the J end by 0 bases, with 12 bases between. CDR1 SNHLY and CDR2 FYNNEI come from the germline V gene. This clone was detected only once.

The source material was PBMCs. The receptor was isolated from a woman in her thirties or forties in good health. Some clones in this sample may be carry-over from other donors' samples. V and J are TRBV2 and TRBJ2-5, with D hard to call. Written as DNA, the CDR3 is TGTGCCAGCAGTGCTGTCTGGCCGTACCAAGAGACCCAGTACTTC. Its protein is CASSAVWPYQETQYF.